Listed below are T cell receptor beta chains from one sample, sequenced in a study of cytomegalovirus exposure and HLA in healthy donors. This table comes from immunoSEQ multiplex PCR, and its TCRdb copy is limited to in-frame clones, with some not included. The sample lists about 150,000 clones, under 80% occurring once. Sequences were obtained from PBMCs. Receptors originate from a man aged 30 to 39 in good health and CMV-seronegative. Both conserved end residues are part of each CDR3. D genes are given only for firm matches. The size field is filled for only some rows; it gives once, few, many or a size class.

clone size,V gene,J gene,D gene,CDR3 DNA,CDR3 protein
.,TRBV19,TRBJ1-1,TRBD1,TGTGCCAGTAGTATGCAGACAGGGGAAGCTTTCTTT,CASSMQTGEAFF
.,TRBV29-1,TRBJ2-2,.,TGCAGCGCAACAGAGAACACCGGGGAGCTGTTTTTT,CSATENTGELFF
.,TRBV7-9,TRBJ1-4,TRBD1,TGTGCCAGCAGCTTACAAACAGGGGTGAATGAAAAACTGTTTTTT,CASSLQTGVNEKLFF
once,TRBV6-5,TRBJ1-2,TRBD1,TGTGCCAGCAGTTACGTCGGGACAGCTAACTATGGCTACACCTTC,CASSYVGTANYGYTF
.,TRBV7-2,TRBJ2-7,.,TGTGCCAGCAGCTTCAGGGGCGATTTCTCCTACGAGCAGTACTTC,CASSFRGDFSYEQYF
few,TRBV7-3,TRBJ2-1,TRBD2,TGTGCCAGCAGCCTACTAGCGGGGGGCGACGATGAGCAGTTCTTC,CASSLLAGGDDEQFF
few,TRBV7-6,TRBJ2-7,.,TGTGCCAGCAGCTTAGGGACAGCAGCCTACGAGCAGTACTTC,CASSLGTAAYEQYF
.,TRBV27,TRBJ2-7,TRBD1,TGTGCCAGCAGTGGTTACAACTGGGACAGGGGAGGCGAGCAGTACTTC,CASSGYNWDRGGEQYF
.,TRBV7-2,TRBJ2-1,TRBD1,TGTGCCAGCAGCTTGGCGACAGGGGCCAATGAGCAGTTCTTC,CASSLATGANEQFF
.,TRBV28,TRBJ2-3,.,TGTGCCAGCAGTCTGCTAGCCCTTGCAAGCGGTGCGCAGTATTTT,CASSLLALASGAQYF
.,TRBV27,TRBJ2-3,.,TGTGCCAGCAGTTTGCTATTCAACCCCGATACGCAGTATTTT,CASSLLFNPDTQYF